This TCR beta chain was profiled in a study of blood T cell repertoires in COVID-19. Study overall: T cells, B-cell-depleted T cells, or PBMCs provided the cDNA or gDNA that served as material.

In the authors' workflow: Amplified reference gene primers provided the basis for estimating nucleated cell counts. Sequencing used immunoSEQ multiplex PCR; TCRdb keeps in-frame clones, though not all of them. The DNA gave D and trimming, while V, J and clone size come from that table. Of around 120,000 clones listed, around 87% are singletons. The CDR3 covers 12 residues. Germline values: CDR1 SGHNT, CDR2 YENEEA. V was trimmed by 3 bases and J by 4 bases, leaving 6 bases between them. This chain links TRBV11-3 with TRBJ1-2; no definite D call. Sequencing was done on a sample of peripheral blood. The receptor's source is a woman in her seventies with acute or convalescent COVID-19. The CDR3 is CASSFELYGYTF. The DNA for the CDR3 is TGTGCCAGCAGCTTCGAGCTCTATGGCTACACCTTC.